Sequencing of this T cell receptor beta chain was carried out in a study of cytomegalovirus exposure and HLA in healthy donors. Findings of the study overall: Highly shared sequence variants in one cluster were likely a sequencing artifact.

As to this clone: The antigen remains undetermined.

Germline values: CDR1 LGHNA, CDR2 YSLEER. After removal of 4 bases from V and 0 bases from J, the junction contained 11 bases not matched to a gene. The CDR3 loop spans 19 amino acids. The PCR ran on 60 Vbeta and 13 Jbeta primers. Libraries were prepared by immunoSEQ multiplex PCR; TCRdb keeps only in-frame clonotypes and omits some of them. Seen in this sample are around 110,000 clones; the ten most common clones hold more than 3%. This sequence originates from a young man in good health and CMV-seronegative. The sequencing sample was made of PBMCs. The chain combines TRBV4-3 with TRBJ1-3; 11 bases map to TRBD1. This chain's CDR3 is CASSPGTGGWESSGNTIYF. The CDR3 nucleotides read TGCGCCAGCAGCCCAGGGACAGGGGGTTGGGAGAGCTCTGGAAACACCATATATTTT.